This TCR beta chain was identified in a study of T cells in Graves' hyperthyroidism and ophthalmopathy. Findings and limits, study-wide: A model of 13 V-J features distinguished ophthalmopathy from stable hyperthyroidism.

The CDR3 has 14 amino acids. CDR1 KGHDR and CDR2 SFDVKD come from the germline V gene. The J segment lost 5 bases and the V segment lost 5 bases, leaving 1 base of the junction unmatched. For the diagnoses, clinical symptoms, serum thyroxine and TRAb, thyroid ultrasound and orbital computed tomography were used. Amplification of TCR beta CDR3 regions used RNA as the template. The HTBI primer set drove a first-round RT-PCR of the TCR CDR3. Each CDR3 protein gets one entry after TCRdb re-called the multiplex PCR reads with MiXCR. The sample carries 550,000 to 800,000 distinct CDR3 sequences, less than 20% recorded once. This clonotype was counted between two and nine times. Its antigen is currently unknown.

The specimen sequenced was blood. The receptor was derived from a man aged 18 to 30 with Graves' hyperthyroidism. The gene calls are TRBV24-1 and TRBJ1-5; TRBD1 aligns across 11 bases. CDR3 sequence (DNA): TGTGCCACCAGTGCGGGACAGGGGGATCAGCCCCAGCATTTT. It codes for CATSAGQGDQPQHF.